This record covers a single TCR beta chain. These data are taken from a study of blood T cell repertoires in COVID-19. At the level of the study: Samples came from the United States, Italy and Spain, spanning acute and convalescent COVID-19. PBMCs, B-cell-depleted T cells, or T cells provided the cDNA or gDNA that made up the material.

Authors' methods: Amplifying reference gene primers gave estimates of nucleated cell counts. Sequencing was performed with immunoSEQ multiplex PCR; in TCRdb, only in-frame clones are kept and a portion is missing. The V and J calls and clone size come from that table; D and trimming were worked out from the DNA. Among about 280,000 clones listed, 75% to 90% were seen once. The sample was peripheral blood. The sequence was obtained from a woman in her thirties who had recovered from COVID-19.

The CDR3 loop is CATRGTGVGDTQYF. The CDR3 region has the DNA TGTGCCACCAGAGGGACAGGGGTCGGGGATACGCAGTATTTT. The V gene is TRBV24-1, the J gene TRBJ2-3; 10 bases line up with TRBD1. The CDR3 sequence is 14 residues long. J gave up 6 bases and V 7 bases, and 6 bases lay outside the gene matches. Germline V gene data show CDR1 as KGHDR and CDR2 as SFDVKD.